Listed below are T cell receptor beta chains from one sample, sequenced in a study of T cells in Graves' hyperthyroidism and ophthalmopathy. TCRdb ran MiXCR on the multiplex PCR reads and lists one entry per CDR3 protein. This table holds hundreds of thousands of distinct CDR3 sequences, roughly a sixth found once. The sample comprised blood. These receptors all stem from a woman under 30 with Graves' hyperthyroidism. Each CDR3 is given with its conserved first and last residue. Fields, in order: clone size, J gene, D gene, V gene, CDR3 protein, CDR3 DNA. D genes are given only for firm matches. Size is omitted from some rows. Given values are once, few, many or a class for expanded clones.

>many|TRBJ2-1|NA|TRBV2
CASERGGEQFF
TGTGCCAGCGAGAGGGGTGGTGAGCAGTTCTTC
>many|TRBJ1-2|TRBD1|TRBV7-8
CASTGGHRNTGYTF
TGTGCCAGCACAGGGGGACACAGGAATACTGGCTACACCTTC
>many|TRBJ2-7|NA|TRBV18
CASSPRASPGEQYF
TGTGCCAGCTCACCACGGGCATCCCCGGGAGAGCAGTACTTC
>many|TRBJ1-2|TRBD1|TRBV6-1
CASSFGQGEGYTF
TGTGCCAGCAGTTTCGGACAGGGGGAGGGCTACACCTTC
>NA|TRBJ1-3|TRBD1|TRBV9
CASSVGSLTGAGNTIYF
TGTGCCAGCAGCGTAGGTAGCCTCACAGGGGCTGGAAACACCATATATTTT
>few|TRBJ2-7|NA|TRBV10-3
CAISEYSGDAYEQYF
TGTGCCATCAGTGAGTATTCGGGAGATGCCTACGAGCAGTACTTC
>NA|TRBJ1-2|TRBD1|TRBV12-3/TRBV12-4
CASRWTGGSYGYTF
TGTGCCAGCAGATGGACAGGGGGCAGCTATGGCTACACCTTC
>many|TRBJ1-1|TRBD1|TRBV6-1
CASREQGAGAFF
TGTGCCAGCAGGGAACAGGGGGCGGGAGCTTTCTTT
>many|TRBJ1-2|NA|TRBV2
CASSEAVRGYTF
TGTGCCAGCAGTGAAGCCGTCCGCGGCTACACCTTC
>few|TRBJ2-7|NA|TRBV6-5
CASSYSKPYEQYF
TGTGCCAGCAGTTACTCGAAACCCTACGAGCAGTACTTC
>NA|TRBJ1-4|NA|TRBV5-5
CASSLRTVNEKLFF
TGTGCCAGCAGCTTGCGGACTGTGAATGAAAAACTGTTTTTT
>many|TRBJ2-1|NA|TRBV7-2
CASSPYINNEQFF
TGTGCCAGCAGCCCCTATATCAACAATGAGCAGTTCTTC
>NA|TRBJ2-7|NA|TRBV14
CASNLAGASYEQYF
TGTGCCAGCAATCTTGCAGGGGCCTCCTACGAGCAGTACTTC
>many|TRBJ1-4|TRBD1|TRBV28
CASSSAGGIGKLFF
TGTGCCAGCAGTTCGGCAGGGGGAATTGGAAAACTGTTTTTT
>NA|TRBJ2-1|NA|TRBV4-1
CASSQGVTPQVEQFF
TGCGCCAGCAGCCAAGGCGTCACCCCCCAGGTTGAGCAGTTCTTC
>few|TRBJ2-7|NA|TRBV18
CASSPLRESYEQYF
TGTGCCAGCTCACCTCTTAGGGAAAGCTACGAGCAGTACTTC
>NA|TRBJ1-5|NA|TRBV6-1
CASSVGTAHSNQPQHF
TGTGCCAGCAGTGTCGGGACGGCTCATAGCAATCAGCCCCAGCATTTT
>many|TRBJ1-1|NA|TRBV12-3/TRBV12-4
CASSFGGRRMNTEAFF
TGTGCCAGCAGTTTTGGCGGGAGGAGGATGAACACTGAAGCTTTCTTT
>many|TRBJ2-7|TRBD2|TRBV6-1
CASNLLAGTYEQYF
TGTGCCAGCAATCTCCTAGCGGGGACCTACGAGCAGTACTTC
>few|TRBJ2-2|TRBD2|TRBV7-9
CAVAGTSSGGELFF
TGTGCCGTCGCCGGGACTAGCTCCGGAGGGGAGCTGTTTTTT
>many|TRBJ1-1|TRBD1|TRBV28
CASSSHRGRAVTNTEAFF
TGTGCCAGCAGTTCTCACAGGGGGCGGGCGGTAACGAACACTGAAGCTTTCTTT
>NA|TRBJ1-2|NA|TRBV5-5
CASTRSSYGYTF
TGTGCCAGTACAAGAAGTTCCTATGGCTACACCTTC
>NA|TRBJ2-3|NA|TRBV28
CASRDGADTQYF
TGTGCCAGCAGGGATGGGGCAGATACGCAGTATTTT
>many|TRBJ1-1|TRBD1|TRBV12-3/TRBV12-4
CASSLAKGAGNTEAFF
TGTGCCAGCAGTTTAGCAAAGGGGGCAGGGAACACTGAAGCTTTCTTT
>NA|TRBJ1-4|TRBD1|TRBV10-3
CASKGAREKLFF
TGTGCCTCTAAGGGGGCGCGGGAAAAACTGTTTTTT
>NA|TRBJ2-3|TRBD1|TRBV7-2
CASSLARDSLTDTQYF
TGTGCCAGCAGCTTAGCTCGGGACAGTCTCACAGATACGCAGTATTTT
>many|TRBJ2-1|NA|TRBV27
CASSNSRVDYYNEQFF
TGTGCCAGCTCAAACTCCAGGGTCGACTACTACAATGAGCAGTTCTTC
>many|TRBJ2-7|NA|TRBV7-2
CASSPLGVYSYEQYF
TGTGCCAGCAGCCCCCTGGGGGTGTACTCCTACGAGCAGTACTTC
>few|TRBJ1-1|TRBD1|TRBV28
CASNIRDRGFTEAFF
TGTGCCAGCAACATCCGGGACAGGGGTTTCACTGAAGCTTTCTTT
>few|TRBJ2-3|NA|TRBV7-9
CASSLGDAASDTQYF
TGTGCCAGCAGCTTGGGCGATGCGGCATCAGATACGCAGTATTTT
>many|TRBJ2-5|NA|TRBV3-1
CASSQETQYF
TGTGCCAGCAGCCAAGAGACCCAGTACTTC
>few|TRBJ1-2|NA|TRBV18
CASSPGVSQNYGYTF
TGTGCCAGCTCACCGGGCGTTTCCCAGAACTATGGCTACACCTTC
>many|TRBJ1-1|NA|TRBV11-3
CASSLDLHLDTEAFF
TGTGCCAGCAGCTTAGATCTACACCTAGACACTGAAGCTTTCTTT
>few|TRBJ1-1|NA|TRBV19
CASSMLAGKNTEAFF
TGTGCCAGTAGTATGCTTGCGGGGAAGAACACTGAAGCTTTCTTT
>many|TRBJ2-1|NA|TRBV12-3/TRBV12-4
CASSFTGPNEQFF
TGTGCCAGCAGTTTTACAGGGCCAAATGAGCAGTTCTTC
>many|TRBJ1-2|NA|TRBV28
CASSSGTSTPYGYTF
TGTGCCAGCAGTTCCGGGACATCAACTCCCTATGGCTACACCTTC
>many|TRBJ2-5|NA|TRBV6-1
CASSKDSVGTQYF
TGTGCCAGCAGTAAGGACAGCGTAGGCACCCAGTACTTC
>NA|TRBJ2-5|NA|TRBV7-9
CASSLASGVETQYF
TGTGCCAGCAGCTTAGCGAGTGGCGTCGAGACCCAGTACTTC
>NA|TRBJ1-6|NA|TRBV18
CASSPSELNSPLHF
TGTGCCAGCTCACCGTCGGAGCTGAATTCACCCCTCCACTTT
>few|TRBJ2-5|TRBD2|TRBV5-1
CASSLAAGGAETQYF
TGCGCCAGCAGCTTGGCTGCGGGAGGGGCAGAGACCCAGTACTTC
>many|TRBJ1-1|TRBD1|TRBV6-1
CASSPGGRTEAFF
TGTGCCAGCAGTCCAGGGGGCAGAACTGAAGCTTTCTTT
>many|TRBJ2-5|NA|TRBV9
CASSVGGEETQYF
TGTGCCAGCAGCGTAGGGGGCGAAGAGACCCAGTACTTC
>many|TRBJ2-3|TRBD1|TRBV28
CASITGTGGTDTQYF
TGTGCCAGTATTACCGGGACAGGGGGCACAGATACGCAGTATTTT
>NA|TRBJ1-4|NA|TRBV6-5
CASSYSNGPEKLFF
TGTGCCAGCAGTTACTCGAACGGGCCCGAAAAACTGTTTTTT
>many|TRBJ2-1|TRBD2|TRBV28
CASKGLAGYNEQFF
TGTGCCAGCAAAGGACTAGCGGGTTACAATGAGCAGTTCTTC
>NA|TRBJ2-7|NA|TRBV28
CASSRDLLSSEQYF
TGTGCCAGCAGTCGGGACTTACTCTCTAGCGAGCAGTACTTC
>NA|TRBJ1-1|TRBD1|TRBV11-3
CASGPRLTGANTEAFF
TGTGCCAGCGGCCCCCGTTTGACAGGGGCAAACACTGAAGCTTTCTTT
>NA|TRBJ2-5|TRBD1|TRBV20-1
CSARDYGQGLETQYF
TGCAGTGCTAGAGACTACGGACAGGGCCTAGAGACCCAGTACTTC
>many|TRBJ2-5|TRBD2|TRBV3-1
CASSLELALETQYF
TGTGCCAGCAGCCTAGAACTAGCGCTTGAGACCCAGTACTTC
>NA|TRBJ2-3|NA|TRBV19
CASSIDRADDTQYF
TGTGCCAGTAGTATCGATAGAGCCGACGATACGCAGTATTTT
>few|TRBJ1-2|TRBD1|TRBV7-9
CASSLADGTGGGYTF
TGTGCCAGCAGCTTAGCAGACGGGACAGGTGGCGGCTACACCTTC
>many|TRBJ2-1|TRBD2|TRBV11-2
CASRDTSGSSYNEQFF
TGTGCCAGCAGGGATACTAGCGGGAGCTCCTACAATGAGCAGTTCTTC
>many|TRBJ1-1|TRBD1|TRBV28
CASRRDSMNTEAFF
TGTGCCAGCAGAAGGGACAGCATGAACACTGAAGCTTTCTTT
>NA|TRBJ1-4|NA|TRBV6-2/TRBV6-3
CASSRNSATNEKLFF
TGTGCCAGCAGTCGCAACAGTGCAACTAATGAAAAACTGTTTTTT
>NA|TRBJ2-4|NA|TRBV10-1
CASSESAGQRGNIQYF
TGCGCCAGCAGTGAGTCGGCGGGACAGAGGGGAAACATTCAGTACTTC